The 30 T cell receptor beta chains listed next were all sequenced from one sample in a study of PD-1 blockade in classical Hodgkin lymphoma. Data came from immunoSEQ multiplex PCR; TCRdb stores just in-frame clones and leaves some out. Counted here are 47,000 or so clones, more than 75% occurring once; the ten biggest clones make up nearly 5%. As to time point: newly diagnosed, previously untreated cHL patient sample. Sequencing was carried out using peripheral blood mononuclear cells (PBMCs). These TCRs come from a human donor with classical Hodgkin lymphoma.

The rearrangement joins TRBV5-1 to TRBJ2-6; D not resolved. V dropped 1 base and J dropped 0 bases, with 11 bases sitting between them. Germline assignment: CDR1 SGHRS and CDR2 YFSETQ. This CDR3 is 17 amino acids long. DNA of the CDR3: TGCGCCAGCAGCTTGACGGAATCAAGCTCTGGGGCCAACGTCCTGACTTTC. Residues: CASSLTESSSGANVLTF.

In this sample, this clone turned up once. The rearrangement uses TRBV5-1 and TRBJ1-6; D might be TRBD1 (5 bases). Looked up from germline, CDR1 is SGHRS and CDR2 is YFSETQ. The V end was cut by 1 base, the J end by 5 bases, with 13 bases between. CDR3 size: 16 residues. In DNA form, the CDR3 reads TGCGCCAGCAGCTTGAGAGGGATGGGGGATAATTCACCCCTCCACTTT. Amino acids: CASSLRGMGDNSPLHF.

The V call is TRBV18, the J call TRBJ1-2; 11 bases are shared with TRBD1. The J segment lost 6 bases and the V segment lost 1 base, leaving 1 base of the junction unmatched. The germline V gene encodes CDR1 KGHSH and CDR2 LQKENI. CDR3 length: 14 amino acids. The CDR3 region has the DNA TGTGCCAGCTCACCACGGACAGGGGGCGATGGCTACACCTTC. Encoded protein: CASSPRTGGDGYTF. The variable domain in full, with the rest retrieved from reference TRBV18 and TRBJ1-2, is NAGVMQNPRHLVRRRGQEARLRCSPMKGHSHVYWYRQLPEEGLKFMVYLQKENIIDESGMPKERFSAEFPKEGPSILRIQQVVRGDSAAYFCASSPRTGGDGYTFGSGTRLTVV.

This clone was observed a single time. V and J are TRBV2 and TRBJ2-3, with no clear D. Germline V gene sequence: CDR1 SNHLY, CDR2 FYNNEI. Trimming removed 8 bases from V and 5 bases from J, with 14 bases in between. There are 13 residues in the CDR3. The CDR3 loop reads CASVVQRKDTQYF. DNA for the CDR3: TGTGCCAGCGTCGTACAGAGGAAAGATACGCAGTATTTT.

The J gene is TRBJ1-1, the V gene TRBV11-2; D not certain. CDR3 length: 15 residues. Germline CDR1 SGHAT, CDR2 FQNNGV. V dropped 5 bases and J dropped 1 base, with 14 bases sitting between them. CDR3 DNA sequence: TGTGCCAGCAGCCCCCTTTCGGGCGCGAACACTGAAGCTTTCTTT. Its translation: CASSPLSGANTEAFF.

V usage is TRBV18 and J usage is TRBJ1-4, with 7 bases lining up with TRBD1. The CDR3 length is 15 residues. Trimming took 3 bases from V and 6 from J; bases not matched to a gene: 7. Germline values: CDR1 KGHSH, CDR2 LQKENI. The CDR3 spells CASSPSTGRDEKLFF. The CDR3 DNA reads as TGTGCCAGCTCACCGTCGACAGGGAGGGATGAAAAACTGTTTTTT.

The rearrangement links TRBV4-1 to TRBJ1-6; unclear D gene. Trimming left V 1 base short and J 9 bases short, with 19 bases between. The CDR3 is 17 amino acids. CDR1 is MGHRA, CDR2 YSYEKL, per germline. The CDR3 spells CASSQASKQLIPSPLHF. The CDR3, as DNA: TGCGCCAGCAGCCAAGCCTCCAAGCAGCTTATTCCTTCACCCCTCCACTTT.

The genes are TRBV9 and TRBJ1-2; weak D call: TRBD1 (5 bases). V dropped 3 bases and J dropped 6 bases, with 15 bases sitting between them. The CDR3 has 14 amino acids. Germline assignment: CDR1 SGDLS and CDR2 YYNGEE. Here the CDR3 reads CASSARLDRDGYTF. The CDR3 region has the DNA TGTGCCAGCAGCGCCCGCCTAGACAGAGATGGCTACACCTTC. Based on the CDR3 plus reference TRBV9 and TRBJ1-2, the full variable domain is DSGVTQTPKHLITATGQRVTLRCSPRSGDLSVYWYQQSLDQGLQFLIQYYNGEERAKGNILERFSAQQFPDLHSELNLSSLELGDSALYFCASSARLDRDGYTFGSGTRLTVV.

This rearrangement joins TRBV6-5 to TRBJ2-7; 7 bases match TRBD2. This CDR3 is 14 amino acids long. Unmatched junction bases numbered 7, after V lost 5 bases and J lost 3 bases. Germline V lookup: CDR1 MNHEY, CDR2 SVGAGI. DNA for the CDR3: TGTGCCAGCAGTGAATCGTGGGAGGGCTACGAGCAGTACTTC. Its protein product is CASSESWEGYEQYF.

The chain has TRBV9 and TRBJ2-3; 13 positions agree with TRBD2. The CDR3 is 16 residues long. Germline assignment: CDR1 SGDLS and CDR2 YYNGEE. V lost 3 bases and J lost 6; bases outside the gene matches: 7. CDR3 DNA: TGTGCCAGCAGCGGGAGGACTAGCGGGGGAGGGGATACGCAGTATTTT. Translating it yields CASSGRTSGGGDTQYF.

The chain carries TRBV14 and TRBJ1-2; D remains unclear. CDR3 size: 14 residues. Per the germline V gene, CDR1 is SGHDN and CDR2 is FVKESK. V gave up 1 base and J gave up 1 base, with 7 bases separating them. The DNA of the CDR3 is TGTGCCAGCAGCCAAGGACGGAGTAACTATGGCTACACCTTC. This translates into CASSQGRSNYGYTF.

The chain recombines TRBV9 with TRBJ1-2; tentatively, D is TRBD1 (5 bases). Germline values: CDR1 SGDLS, CDR2 YYNGEE. V was shortened by 2 bases and J by 10 bases, with 9 bases between the two germline ends. This CDR3 has 11 amino acids. The CDR3 reads CASSVGGDYTF. For the CDR3, the DNA is TGTGCCAGCAGCGTGGGGGGAGACTACACCTTC.

The chain is built from TRBV7-3 and TRBJ2-1; D could derive from TRBD1 or TRBD2 (5 bases each). V was clipped by 4 bases and J by 7 bases, with 11 bases between them. The CDR3 consists of 13 residues. Germline-derived CDR1 and CDR2 are SGHTA and FQGTGA. CDR3 protein: CASSSSWGNEQFF. CDR3 bases: TGTGCCAGCAGCTCGTCCTGGGGGAATGAGCAGTTCTTC.

This chain connects TRBV19 to TRBJ1-2, with 8 bases that match TRBD1. J lost 8 bases, V lost 7 bases, and 9 bases had no gene match. The germline V gene has CDR1 LNHDA and CDR2 SQIVND (reference sequence). The CDR3 runs 13 residues. As DNA, the CDR3 is TGTGCCAGTAACTCACAGGGGGACAGGGGCTACACCTTC. Protein sequence: CASNSQGDRGYTF.

V gene TRBV4-1 combines with J gene TRBJ2-1; a weak D match, TRBD1 (6 bases). The germline V gene encodes CDR1 MGHRA and CDR2 YSYEKL. The CDR3 is made up of 13 amino acids. V lost 4 bases, J lost 2 bases, and 6 bases lay in between. CDR3 bases: TGCGCCAGCAGCCGGACAGCCTACAATGAGCAGTTCTTC. The encoded protein is CASSRTAYNEQFF.

As for this clone: The same CDR3 can be traced to other DNA sequences in this sample. The V and J genes are TRBV27 and TRBJ2-5; possible D gene TRBD2, 5 bases. V was pared by 3 bases and J by 2 bases, with 7 bases between. Per germline, CDR1 MNHEY and CDR2 SMNVEV (reference sequence). There are 13 residues in the CDR3. The CDR3 sequence is CASSFRGQETQYF. The CDR3 region has the DNA TGTGCCAGCAGTTTCCGGGGACAAGAGACCCAGTACTTC.

This clone was found once. The rearrangement uses TRBV27 and TRBJ2-1, with TRBD2 matching 12 bases. V lost 5 bases to trimming and J lost 9 bases; unmatched junction nucleotides: 14. The CDR3 is made up of 17 amino acids. The germline V gene encodes CDR1 MNHEY and CDR2 SMNVEV (reference sequence). The CDR3 DNA reads as TGTGCCAGCAGTCACCAAACGCTAGCGGGAGGGCCAGGTGAGCAGTTCTTC. This sequence encodes CASSHQTLAGGPGEQFF.

This chain connects TRBV28 to TRBJ1-2; D uncertain. This CDR3 region has 13 residues. Germline CDR1 reads MDHEN; CDR2 reads SYDVKM. The V and J ends lost 5 bases and 5 bases respectively, with 12 bases between them. The CDR3, as DNA: TGTGCCAGCAGTCCCCAAATCGGGTATGGCTACACCTTC. It encodes CASSPQIGYGYTF.

This CDR3 reads CASSLSGVGLQETQYF. In DNA form, the CDR3 reads TGTGCCAGCAGCTTATCGGGGGTTGGACTACAAGAGACCCAGTACTTC. V is TRBV7-8 and J is TRBJ2-5, with D perhaps TRBD2 (6 bases). Trimming left V 2 bases short and J 2 bases short, with 15 bases between. The CDR3 runs 16 residues. Looked up from germline, CDR1 is SGHVS and CDR2 is FQNEAQ.

This rearrangement joins TRBV7-3 to TRBJ1-5; D unresolved. Germline assignment: CDR1 SGHTA and CDR2 FQGTGA. V was clipped by 5 bases and J by 4 bases, with 12 bases between them. The CDR3 has 14 residues. For the CDR3, the DNA is TGTGCCAGCAGCCCGCCGGGGTGGAATCAGCCCCAGCATTTT. This encodes CASSPPGWNQPQHF.

The genes are TRBV25-1 and TRBJ1-1; 9 bases match TRBD1. This CDR3 is 15 amino acids long. J gave up 0 bases and V 6 bases, and 5 bases lay outside the gene matches. CDR1 is MGHDK, CDR2 SYGVNS, per germline. CDR3 DNA: TGTGCCAGCAGGCCGGGACAGGGAATGAACACTGAAGCTTTCTTT. This translates into CASRPGQGMNTEAFF. Looking up the rest from reference TRBV25-1 and TRBJ1-1 gives the full variable domain: EADIYQTPRYLVIGTGKKITLECSQTMGHDKMYWYQQDPGMELHLIHYSYGVNSTEKGDLSSESTVSRIRTEHFPLTLESARPSHTSQYLCASRPGQGMNTEAFFGQGTRLTVV.

The chain has TRBV27 and TRBJ2-7, with 11 bases lining up with TRBD2. With V trimmed by 6 bases and J by 2 bases, 6 bases remained unmatched. The germline gives CDR1 MNHEY, CDR2 SMNVEV (reference sequence). This CDR3 spans 15 amino acids. Written as DNA, the CDR3 is TGTGCCAGCAGGACAACTAGCGGGAGAGCCTACGAGCAGTACGTC. It translates to CASRTTSGRAYEQYV.

This sequence joins TRBV6-5 and TRBJ1-2, with D unclear. The CDR3 is 13 amino acids. V gave up 5 bases and J gave up 8 bases, with 15 bases separating them. The germline V gene has CDR1 MNHEY and CDR2 SVGAGI. The DNA for the CDR3 is TGTGCCAGCAGTGCGCCCCGGACCGACGGCTACACCTTC. This codes for CASSAPRTDGYTF.

J is TRBJ2-1 and V is TRBV25-1, with D possibly matching TRBD1 (6 bases). Germline-derived CDR1 and CDR2 are MGHDK and SYGVNS. This CDR3 is built from 16 residues. V was trimmed by 2 bases and J by 2 bases, leaving 13 bases between them. CDR3 coding DNA: TGTGCCAGCAGTGAACCCGGGACATCGACCTACAATGAGCAGTTCTTC. This sequence encodes CASSEPGTSTYNEQFF.

This chain joins TRBV5-4 and TRBJ2-1; possibly TRBD1 for D (5 bases). The germline CDR1 and CDR2 sequences are SGHNT and YYREEE (reference sequence). The CDR3 length is 15 residues. Deletions cut 4 bases from V and 4 bases from J, with 15 bases between. The CDR3 region is CASSPERGAYNEQFF. CDR3 bases: TGTGCCAGCAGCCCGGAGCGTGGGGCTTACAATGAGCAGTTCTTC.

The chain combines TRBV7-8 with TRBJ2-1; TRBD2 aligns across 13 bases. V gave up 5 bases and J gave up 8 bases; unmatched junction bases: 9. Germline V lookup: CDR1 SGHVS, CDR2 FQNEAQ. The length of the CDR3 is 16 residues. The CDR3, as DNA: TGTGCCAGCAGCACCCACACTAGCGGGAGGGCCTATGAGCAGTTCTTC. It specifies CASSTHTSGRAYEQFF.

V usage is TRBV6-6 and J usage is TRBJ2-3, with D perhaps TRBD2 (5 bases). The CDR3 runs to 15 residues. Per the germline V gene, CDR1 is MNHNY and CDR2 is SVGAGI (reference sequence). V lost 4 bases to trimming and J lost 0 bases, with 11 bases between them. The CDR3 sequence: CASSSPGGSTDTQYF. The CDR3 DNA sequence: TGTGCCAGCAGTTCCCCTGGCGGGAGCACAGATACGCAGTATTTT.

This chain links TRBV6-6 with TRBJ2-1; 15 positions match TRBD2. The CDR3 has 16 amino acids. Germline-derived CDR1 and CDR2 are MNHNY and SVGAGI (reference sequence). The ends lost 0 bases at V and 7 bases at J; junction bases unmatched: 1. The chain's CDR3 is CASSYSGTSGRNEQFF. CDR3 in DNA: TGTGCCAGCAGTTACTCAGGGACTAGCGGGAGGAATGAGCAGTTCTTC.

J is TRBJ2-1 and V is TRBV5-1; 8 bases are a match to TRBD2. V gave up 6 bases and J gave up 6 bases; unmatched junction bases: 5. The CDR3 covers 13 residues. Germline V gene lookup returns CDR1 SGHRS and CDR2 YFSETQ. Here the CDR3 reads CASTIGTSNEQFF. The CDR3, as DNA: TGCGCCAGCACCATAGGGACTAGCAATGAGCAGTTCTTC. The whole variable domain, remainder taken from reference TRBV5-1 and TRBJ2-1, is KAGVTQTPRYLIKTRGQQVTLSCSPISGHRSVSWYQQTPGQGLQFLFEYFSETQRNKGNFPGRFSGRQFSNSRSEMNVSTLELGDSALYLCASTIGTSNEQFFGPGTRLTVL.

The gene calls are TRBV19 and TRBJ2-1; perhaps TRBD2 as D (6 bases). The germline V and J ends were trimmed by 1 base and 9 bases, with 25 bases remaining between them. Per germline, CDR1 LNHDA and CDR2 SQIVND (reference sequence). The CDR3 is made up of 18 amino acids. The CDR3 protein is CASSIGLSTPTRGGEQFF. The CDR3 DNA is TGTGCCAGTAGTATAGGACTTTCGACACCGACGCGGGGTGGTGAGCAGTTCTTC. Drawing the rest from reference TRBV19 and TRBJ2-1, the complete variable domain is DGGITQSPKYLFRKEGQNVTLSCEQNLNHDAMYWYRQDPGQGLRLIYYSQIVNDFQKGDIAEGYSVSREKKESFPLTVTSAQKNPTAFYLCASSIGLSTPTRGGEQFFGPGTRLTVL.